This T cell receptor (beta chain) was identified in a study of shared clonotypes between healthy human individuals. Points from the study as a whole: Few donors restricted represented genetic and exposure-history diversity.

From CD4+ cells came CD45RA+ naive and CD45RA-negative memory subsets. With regard to this clone: No antigen is known for it. The same CDR3 also results from other DNA sequences found in this sample.

This CDR3 is 13 amino acids long. Deletions cut 0 bases from V and 4 bases from J, with 7 bases between. Germline V gene data show CDR1 as KGHSH and CDR2 as LQKENI. Running of the assay took place at deep level. The repertoire was sequenced with immunoSEQ multiplex PCR; TCRdb's copy has only in-frame clones and lacks some. The sample has around 2,000,000 clones; roughly 96% are singletons. The clonotype was recovered from a man between 18 and 29 years old in good health. J is TRBJ2-7 and V is TRBV18; no firm D call. The sequencing sample was made of naive CD4+ T cells sorted from blood. Subset noted: CD45RA+ positively selected. The CDR3 nucleotides are TGTGCCAGCTCACCACCGGGCCGTTACGAGCAGTACTTC. This sequence encodes CASSPPGRYEQYF.